A selection of T cell receptor beta chains follows, all from one sample in a study of glioma-infiltrating T cells after dendritic cell vaccination. The assay was immunoSEQ multiplex PCR, and TCRdb's table has in-frame clones only and misses some. In the table there are under 70,000 clones, 80% to 85% of which are singletons. The sample consisted of blood, taken before dendritic cell vaccination. These TCRs come from a human donor with glioblastoma. Each CDR3 is given without its conserved first and last residue.

TRBV6-4	TRBJ2-2	ASSTELNTGELF
TRBV5-5	TRBJ2-7	ASSPRQGPYEQY
TRBV10-3	TRBJ2-2	AIRPRTGPGLAGGPGTGELF
TRBV19	TRBJ1-5	ASSMLQGLGNQPQH
TRBV5-4	TRBJ2-3	ASSFGGVRSTDTQY
TRBV6-4	TRBJ2-3	ASTLVAGSTDTQY
TRBV5-1	TRBJ1-2	ASSLEGDGYGYT
TRBV19	TRBJ2-3	ASSMYRGTDTQY
TRBV5-8	TRBJ2-5	ASSFNLRRAETQY
TRBV2	TRBJ1-6	ASSPGSPLH
TRBV19	TRBJ1-4	ASSAADRGEKLF
TRBV28	TRBJ1-1	ASSFGRQMNTEAF
TRBV5-1	TRBJ2-3	ASSSDRGRDTQY
TRBV19	TRBJ1-2	ASRRQGHYGYT
TRBV5-1	TRBJ1-1	ASSPGLGGTEAF
TRBV28	TRBJ2-1	ASSFITAGVNNEQF
TRBV6-5	TRBJ2-5	ASSITGGTQETQY
TRBV9	TRBJ2-3	ASSVDSGGAVDTQY
TRBV7-9	TRBJ2-3	ASSFAVTGGTDTQY
TRBV11-2	TRBJ2-1	ASSTSGANEQF
TRBV27	TRBJ2-7	ASSPAGKPTTYEQY
TRBV30	TRBJ2-7	AWSETGTAAYQY
TRBV7-9	TRBJ2-1	ASSSYHAGRSYNEQF
TRBV10-1	TRBJ2-5	ASVPGSETQY
TRBV14	TRBJ1-4	ASSAGARNEKLF
TRBV9	TRBJ2-3	ASSVGGDQDTQY
TRBV29-1	TRBJ2-1	SVEDGGTTLGGSYNEQF
TRBV10-2	TRBJ1-6	ASGGAAYNSPLH
TRBV2	TRBJ1-1	ASSETGQGSTEAF
TRBV6-1	TRBJ1-6	ASSRSQGSDSPLH
TRBV19	TRBJ2-3	ASTVPRDTQY
TRBV28	TRBJ2-5	ASSLTGEETQY
TRBV5-4	TRBJ1-2	ASSGGDRNYGYT
TRBV7-9	TRBJ2-2	ATRDNLNTGELF
TRBV11-2	TRBJ2-3	ASSPSQGWTDTQY